This T cell receptor (beta chain) was obtained from a study of molecular identifiers for immune sequencing clone quantification. This clonotype turned up a few times. The antigen is not known. TCRdb reanalysed the PCR reads using MiXCR and keeps one entry per CDR3 protein. The sample yields under 600,000 distinct CDR3 sequences, around 23% seen once. Germline trimming cut 6 bases from V and 3 bases from J; bases unmatched to any gene: 7. The CDR3 has 15 residues. Germline V gene sequence: CDR1 MNHEY, CDR2 SMNVEV (reference sequence). General observations from the study: Shared barcodes on identical TCR molecules could underestimate the sizes of highly expanded clones.

The clonotype originates from a human donor in good health. Some libraries in this study had Jurkat cell RNA spiked in. The J gene is TRBJ2-2, the V gene TRBV27, with 7 bases fitting TRBD1. The specimen was naive CD8+ T cells from blood, with Jurkat cell RNA spiked in. Sample subset: FACS-sorted CD8+CD4-CCR7+CD45RA+ naive T cells. This chain's CDR3 is CASRPQGVDTGELFF. CDR3 DNA sequence: TGTGCCAGCAGGCCCCAGGGGGTGGACACCGGGGAGCTGTTTTTT.